One and the same sample provided the 12 T cell receptor beta chains below, sequenced in a study of shared clonotypes between healthy human individuals. Using immunoSEQ multiplex PCR, the repertoire was profiled, and TCRdb retains in-frame clones only, with some absent. The table lists approximately 340,000 clones, roughly 80% of them singletons. Sample: memory CD4+ T cells sorted from blood. Subset described: CD45RA-negative fraction. These receptors all come from a man between 25 and 39 years old in good health.

The chain joins TRBV6-5 to TRBJ2-4; 8 nucleotides agree with TRBD2. Germline V lookup: CDR1 MNHEY, CDR2 SVGAGI. Trimming cost V 7 bases and J 7 bases; bases outside gene matches: 9. The length of the CDR3 is 14 residues. The CDR3 loop is CASTQSGGGNIQYF. The CDR3, as DNA: TGTGCCAGCACTCAAAGCGGGGGAGGGAACATTCAGTACTTC.

The genes are TRBV2 and TRBJ2-2; D assignment may be TRBD1 or TRBD2 (5 bases each). Trimming pared 8 bases from V and 4 bases from J, leaving 11 bases between. The CDR3 runs 13 residues. Germline values: CDR1 SNHLY, CDR2 FYNNEI. CDR3 residues: CASAPGPTGELFF. The CDR3 DNA is TGTGCCAGCGCTCCGGGGCCCACCGGGGAGCTGTTTTTT.

The V gene is TRBV10-2, the J gene TRBJ1-5; D perhaps matches TRBD1 (5 bases). The V gene lost 8 bases and the J gene lost 4 bases, with 18 bases spanning the gap. The CDR3 runs to 15 residues. Per germline, CDR1 WSHSY and CDR2 SAAADI. This CDR3 is CASREHRGSNQPQHF. The DNA of the CDR3 is TGCGCCAGCCGCGAACACCGGGGCTCAAATCAGCCCCAGCATTTT.

This clone has a handful of counts. Other DNA variants within this sample encode the same CDR3. The chain uses TRBV15 and TRBJ1-3; a weak D match, TRBD1 (5 bases). Looked up from germline, CDR1 is LNHNV and CDR2 is YYDKDF (reference sequence). Trimming left V 4 bases short and J 1 base short, with 8 bases between. The CDR3 is 14 residues long. In DNA form, the CDR3 reads TGTGCCACCAGCACCAGGGTTTCTGGAAACACCATATATTTT. Translated, it gives CATSTRVSGNTIYF.

The chain couples TRBV28 to TRBJ2-3; 8 bases map to TRBD1. The germline gives CDR1 MDHEN, CDR2 SYDVKM. The CDR3 is made up of 16 amino acids. V lost 7 bases to trimming and J lost 5 bases; unmatched junction nucleotides: 14. In DNA form, the CDR3 reads TGTGCCAGCAACCAACCCAGGGGGCCCTCGCTAGATACGCAGTATTTT. Protein sequence: CASNQPRGPSLDTQYF.

This clone was counted once. The chain has TRBV2 and TRBJ1-4, with D maybe TRBD1 (6 bases). V was cut by 3 bases and J by 7 bases, with 12 bases left in between. This CDR3 spans 14 amino acids. Germline-derived CDR1 and CDR2 are SNHLY and FYNNEI. CDR3 loop: CASSDDGGGEKLFF. The CDR3 DNA reads as TGTGCCAGCAGTGACGATGGAGGGGGTGAAAAACTGTTTTTT.

On this clone: Mismatch with germline at one junction end may stem from a read error. The gene calls are TRBV7-7 and TRBJ2-1, with a tentative D call TRBD2 (6 bases). This CDR3 region has 16 residues. Germline V gene data show CDR1 as SSHAT and CDR2 as FNYEAQ (reference sequence). CDR3 sequence: CASSWGLGSGYNEQFF. CDR3 nucleotide sequence: TGTGCTAGCAGCTGGGGGTTAGGTAGCGGCTACAATGAGCAGTTCTTC.

This clone appeared a few times. The chain employs TRBV19 and TRBJ2-3; 7 nucleotides match TRBD2. Trimming at V came to 4 bases and at J to 2 bases, leaving 9 bases not matched to a gene. The length of the CDR3 is 16 residues. In germline, CDR1 is LNHDA, CDR2 SQIVND (reference sequence). Here the CDR3 reads CASSTTGTTHTDTQYF. The CDR3 DNA sequence: TGTGCCAGTAGTACAACCGGGACTACTCACACAGATACGCAGTATTTT. The full variable domain, its missing parts supplied by reference TRBV19 and TRBJ2-3, is DGGITQSPKYLFRKEGQNVTLSCEQNLNHDAMYWYRQDPGQGLRLIYYSQIVNDFQKGDIAEGYSVSREKKESFPLTVTSAQKNPTAFYLCASSTTGTTHTDTQYFGPGTRLTVL.

This clone was seen ten or more times. The chain couples TRBV27 to TRBJ1-5, with 9 bases lining up with TRBD1. Germline CDR1 MNHEY, CDR2 SMNVEV (reference sequence). This CDR3 comprises 15 residues. J gave up 2 bases and V 5 bases, and 4 bases lay outside the gene matches. For the CDR3, the DNA is TGTGCCAGCAGTGCGGGACAGGGAGGCAATCAGCCCCAGCATTTT. Translation gives CASSAGQGGNQPQHF.

The sample holds one count of this clone. This rearrangement joins TRBV28 to TRBJ2-3; no firm D call. The CDR3 is 12 amino acids. Germline V lookup: CDR1 MDHEN, CDR2 SYDVKM. V gave up 5 bases and J gave up 4 bases, with 7 bases separating them. The CDR3 protein is CASSQVSDTQYF. In nucleotides, the CDR3 is TGTGCCAGCAGTCAAGTCTCAGATACGCAGTATTTT.

J is TRBJ1-5 and V is TRBV7-2, with D maybe TRBD1 (5 bases). The V end lost 3 bases, the J end lost 5 bases, and 14 bases lay between the germline ends. The CDR3 contains 15 residues. Germline V lookup: CDR1 SGHTA, CDR2 FQGNSA. CDR3 coding DNA: TGTGCCAGCAGCTTGGATCGCAGGGACTATCAGCCCCAGCATTTT. Protein: CASSLDRRDYQPQHF.

This clone was observed a single time. J is TRBJ1-1 and V is TRBV11-3; TRBD1 might be the D (6 bases). Germline loops: CDR1 SGHNT, CDR2 YENEEA. There are 13 residues in the CDR3. V lost 5 bases to trimming and J lost 9 bases, with 16 bases between them. The CDR3 is CASSQTTGQKAFF. In nucleotides, the CDR3 is TGTGCCAGCAGCCAAACGACAGGACAGAAAGCTTTCTTT.